The 18 T cell receptor beta chains below were found in one sample sequenced in a study of blood T cell repertoires in COVID-19. TCRdb's copy holds only in-frame clones and misses some; the assay was immunoSEQ multiplex PCR. The profile covers some 290,000 clones, with about 90% appearing a single time and about 11% taken by the ten largest. The sample comprised peripheral blood. Receptors originate from a young woman with COVID-19, enrolled during active disease.

The rearrangement links TRBV27 to TRBJ2-5, with TRBD1 matching 7 bases. Per the germline V gene, CDR1 is MNHEY and CDR2 is SMNVEV (reference sequence). CDR3 length equals 19 residues. With 3 bases clipped from V and 4 bases from J, the junction kept 20 bases outside the gene matches. CDR3 sequence (DNA): TGTGCCAGCAGTTTCACACCGGGACAGAGCTCACTACGAGGAGAGACCCAGTACTTC. It translates to CASSFTPGQSSLRGETQYF.

The J gene is TRBJ2-1, the V gene TRBV27; TRBD2 agrees at 10 bases. CDR3 length equals 16 residues. Germline V gives CDR1 MNHEY, CDR2 SMNVEV (reference sequence). Unmatched junction bases numbered 12, after V lost 10 bases and J lost 3 bases. In nucleotides, the CDR3 is TGTGCCACCGCTAGCGGGGGTCTATCATTCTACAATGAGCAGTTCTTC. This sequence encodes CATASGGLSFYNEQFF.

The chain links TRBV6-5 to TRBJ1-1; maybe TRBD1 (5 bases). The CDR3 has 13 residues. The V gene's germline CDR1 is MNHEY and CDR2 SVGAGI. V was clipped by 7 bases and J by 4 bases, with 13 bases between them. CDR3 residues: CASIERGSTEAFF. CDR3 nucleotides: TGTGCCAGCATCGAGCGGGGCAGCACTGAAGCTTTCTTT.

The chain links TRBV25-1 to TRBJ2-7; TRBD2 matches 15 bases. The CDR3 consists of 14 residues. CDR1 and CDR2 (germline): MGHDK, SYGVNS. V lost 6 bases to trimming and J lost 6 bases; unmatched junction nucleotides: 3. CDR3 protein: CASRRGLAGGEQYF. The CDR3 nucleotides are TGTGCCAGCAGGAGGGGACTAGCGGGAGGCGAGCAGTACTTC.

The genes are TRBV6-6 and TRBJ2-2; a weak D match, TRBD1 (6 bases). V shed 0 bases and J shed 5 bases, with 10 bases lying between them. CDR3 size: 15 residues. From germline, CDR1 is MNHNY and CDR2 SVGAGI (reference sequence). CDR3 sequence (DNA): TGTGCCAGCAGTTACTCGGACAGTTTAACCGGGGAGCTGTTTTTT. This translates into CASSYSDSLTGELFF.

CDR3: CSASLQGIEQYF. The CDR3 bases are TGCAGTGCTAGTTTACAGGGGATAGAGCAGTACTTC. The genes are TRBV20-1 and TRBJ2-7; 7 bases line up with TRBD1. From germline, CDR1 is DFQATT and CDR2 SNEGSKA (reference sequence). The V and J ends lost 3 bases and 7 bases, in that order; junction bases with no gene match: 6. The CDR3 length is 12 residues.

This rearrangement joins TRBV6-4 to TRBJ2-1, with 8 bases lining up with TRBD2. The V and J ends lost 4 bases and 3 bases, in that order; junction bases with no gene match: 2. Per the germline V gene, CDR1 is MRHNA and CDR2 is SNTAGT. This CDR3 is 14 amino acids long. CDR3 residues: CASSVAGNYNEQFF. The CDR3 nucleotides read TGTGCCAGCAGTGTAGCGGGAAACTACAATGAGCAGTTCTTC.

V gene TRBV19 combines with J gene TRBJ1-4, with D unclear. Germline V gene data show CDR1 as LNHDA and CDR2 as SQIVND (reference sequence). Trimming pared 8 bases from V and 3 bases from J, leaving 16 bases between. The CDR3 runs to 15 residues. The CDR3 sequence is CASSLTRSANEKLFF. The CDR3 DNA follows: TGTGCCAGTTCCCTGACACGCTCAGCTAATGAAAAACTGTTTTTT. Full variable domain (outside the CDR3, taken from reference TRBV19 and TRBJ1-4): DGGITQSPKYLFRKEGQNVTLSCEQNLNHDAMYWYRQDPGQGLRLIYYSQIVNDFQKGDIAEGYSVSREKKESFPLTVTSAQKNPTAFYLCASSLTRSANEKLFFGSGTQLSVL.

This rearrangement joins TRBV6-1 to TRBJ2-7; tentative D call: TRBD2 (5 bases). Trimming pared 3 bases from V and 6 bases from J, leaving 12 bases between. The CDR3 extends over 13 amino acids. Germline V lookup: CDR1 MNHNS, CDR2 SASEGT. CDR3 sequence reads: CASSDGLLGEQYF. For the CDR3, the DNA is TGTGCCAGCAGTGACGGACTCTTAGGCGAGCAGTACTTC.

The chain couples TRBV5-6 to TRBJ2-5; 12 positions match TRBD2. Germline V lookup: CDR1 SGHDT, CDR2 YYEEEE. V gave up 4 bases and J gave up 1 base; unmatched junction bases: 5. The CDR3 is 16 residues long. This CDR3 reads CASSRVTSGGQETQYF. The CDR3 DNA reads as TGTGCCAGCAGCCGCGTGACTAGCGGGGGCCAAGAGACCCAGTACTTC.

The V and J genes are TRBV28 and TRBJ2-5; TRBD2 aligns across 7 bases. From germline, CDR1 is MDHEN and CDR2 SYDVKM. The length of the CDR3 is 17 residues. Losses at the gene ends were 4 bases for V and 5 bases for J; bases not matched to a gene: 16. The CDR3 loop is CASSSGGAGALLETQYF. The DNA for the CDR3 is TGTGCCAGCAGTTCCGGAGGGGCGGGAGCTTTGTTGGAGACCCAGTACTTC. Full variable domain (missing parts from reference TRBV28 and TRBJ2-5): DVKVTQSSRYLVKRTGEKVFLECVQDMDHENMFWYRQDPGLGLRLIYFSYDVKMKEKGDIPEGYSVSREKKERFSLILESASTNQTSMYLCASSSGGAGALLETQYFGPGTRLLVL.

The chain is built from TRBV11-2 and TRBJ1-1; 8 nucleotides align to TRBD1. After removal of 7 bases from V and 2 bases from J, the junction contained 9 bases not matched to a gene. Germline values: CDR1 SGHAT, CDR2 FQNNGV. The CDR3 is made up of 15 amino acids. This CDR3 is CASTRDRISNTEAFF. CDR3 DNA: TGTGCCAGCACCCGGGACAGGATAAGTAACACTGAAGCTTTCTTT.

This sequence joins TRBV9 and TRBJ2-7, with D maybe TRBD1 (6 bases). V lost 3 bases, J lost 4 bases, and 14 bases lay in between. This CDR3 region has 14 residues. CDR1 and CDR2 (germline): SGDLS, YYNGEE. This CDR3 is CASSGGRPFYEQYF. DNA for the CDR3: TGTGCCAGCAGCGGGGGGCGCCCTTTTTACGAGCAGTACTTC.

This clone appeared once. This rearrangement joins TRBV5-4 to TRBJ2-5, with 9 bases identical to TRBD2. The CDR3 has 16 amino acids. CDR1 is SGHNT, CDR2 YYREEE, per germline (reference sequence). V lost 4 bases to trimming and J lost 1 base; unmatched junction nucleotides: 8. Written as DNA, the CDR3 is TGTGCCAGCAGCCCGATCGGTAGCGGGGGCCAAGAGACCCAGTACTTC. Its protein is CASSPIGSGGQETQYF.

The chain couples TRBV5-5 to TRBJ2-3; TRBD2 might be the D (5 bases). The V end was cut by 4 bases, the J end by 7 bases, with 10 bases between. CDR3 length equals 12 residues. CDR1 is SGHKS, CDR2 YYEKEE, per germline (reference sequence). The CDR3 sequence: CASSPIGNTQYF. DNA of the CDR3: TGTGCCAGCAGCCCCATCGGGAATACGCAGTATTTT.

V is TRBV19 and J is TRBJ1-5, with D maybe TRBD1 (5 bases). Trimming took off 9 bases at V and 4 bases at J, with 13 bases between the two ends. Germline values: CDR1 LNHDA, CDR2 SQIVND (reference sequence). This CDR3 spans 13 amino acids. DNA of the CDR3: TGTGCCAGGAAACCAGGGCTTAATCAGCCCCAGCATTTT. It encodes CARKPGLNQPQHF. The whole variable domain, filled in from reference TRBV19 and TRBJ1-5, reads DGGITQSPKYLFRKEGQNVTLSCEQNLNHDAMYWYRQDPGQGLRLIYYSQIVNDFQKGDIAEGYSVSREKKESFPLTVTSAQKNPTAFYLCARKPGLNQPQHFGDGTRLSIL.

V is TRBV24-1 and J is TRBJ2-7; TRBD1 aligns across 11 bases. Per germline, CDR1 KGHDR and CDR2 SFDVKD. The trim removed 5 bases at V and 3 bases at J, leaving 20 bases unmatched. CDR3 size: 20 residues. The CDR3 region has the DNA TGTGCCACCAGTGGCTTACCCGGGACAGGGGGATTTGGGGCCCTCTACGAGCAGTACTTC. This gives the protein CATSGLPGTGGFGALYEQYF.

This clone has more than one count but fewer than ten. The genes are TRBV7-8 and TRBJ1-5, with D possibly TRBD1 on 6 matching bases. Looked up from germline, CDR1 is SGHVS and CDR2 is FQNEAQ. The length of the CDR3 is 14 residues. Trimming took 5 bases from V and 6 from J, leaving 14 bases between them. In DNA, the CDR3 is TGTGCCAGCAGCCGCGGGACACGGACTCAGCCCCAGCATTTT. It codes for CASSRGTRTQPQHF.